The clone carrying this T cell receptor (beta chain) was seen ten or more times. This entry belongs to a study of response to subunit inactivated influenza vaccine. CDR1 is SQVTM, CDR2 ANQGSEA, per germline. V trimming: 6 bases; J trimming: 5 bases; junction bases outside the gene matches: 12. This CDR3 is built from 15 residues. TCRdb processed the RT-PCR reads anew with MiXCR; each CDR3 protein has one entry. This table has hundreds of thousands of distinct CDR3 sequences, 10% to 11% appearing once. The sequence was collected from a man between 50 and 59 years old who received an inactivated influenza vaccine. The chain carries TRBV29-1 and TRBJ2-7; 11 bases align to TRBD1. The starting material was PBMCs from blood, obtained about 40 days after vaccination. The CDR3 loop reads CSVESGTGGVHEQYF. CDR3 nucleotides: TGCAGCGTCGAATCCGGGACAGGGGGAGTGCACGAGCAGTACTTC.